The 23 T cell receptor beta chains listed next were all sequenced from one sample in a study of CD8 T cells in Susac syndrome (dated by TCRdb to between 2018 and 2020). Library prep was done by the immunoSEQ multiplex PCR assay. RNA was extracted using the RNeasy kit, and about 0.45 to 1 ug of the RNA was reverse transcribed with random hexamers. TCRdb handled the public reads itself, with Q25 trimming in fastp and clone calling in MiXCR, and kept productive beta chains. CDR3 protein duplicates are merged, each entry listing the most common genes and DNA. For this sample there are a few hundred thousand distinct CDR3 sequences; about 90% appear just once. The top ten hold roughly 0.064% of the sample. The sample was CD4+ T cells from PBMCs. These receptor sequences come from a human donor with multiple sclerosis.

In regard to this clonotype: The junction and the germline gene differ at one end; a read error may be behind it. The chain carries TRBV3-1 and TRBJ1-5; D unresolved. CDR1 LGHDT and CDR2 YNNKEL come from the germline V gene (reference sequence). The CDR3 totals 14 residues. The CDR3 loop is CASSPGRAGQPQHF. For the CDR3, the DNA is TGCGCCAGCAGCCCGGGGAGGGCCGGTCAGCCCCAGCATTTT.

The CDR3 is CASSVAGAGSYNEQFF. CDR3 sequence (DNA): TGTGCCAGCAGCGTAGCAGGGGCTGGCTCCTACAATGAGCAGTTCTTC. This chain connects TRBV9 to TRBJ2-1, with D possibly matching TRBD1 (6 bases). Looked up from germline, CDR1 is SGDLS and CDR2 is YYNGEE. V lost 0 bases and J 0 bases, leaving 10 bases between the germline ends. The CDR3 loop spans 16 amino acids.

The chain uses TRBV7-8 and TRBJ1-1, with 8 bases aligning to TRBD1. The CDR3 length is 16 residues. The germline CDR1 and CDR2 sequences are SGHVS and FQNEAQ. Germline trimming cut 3 bases from V and 0 bases from J; bases unmatched to any gene: 6. CDR3 coding DNA: TGTGCCAGCAGCTTTTTGACAGGGGCGTTGAACACTGAAGCTTTCTTT. Protein sequence: CASSFLTGALNTEAFF.

This rearrangement joins TRBV30 to TRBJ2-3, with no clear D. Between the trimmed V and J ends, which lost 2 bases and 6 bases, there was a span of 6 bases. Looked up from germline, CDR1 is GTSNPN and CDR2 is SVGIG (reference sequence). CDR3 size: 11 residues. The CDR3 region is CAWSLGDTQYF. For the CDR3, the DNA is TGTGCCTGGAGTCTGGGGGATACGCAGTATTTT.

V and J are TRBV5-1 and TRBJ1-2; 8 nucleotides line up with TRBD1. The CDR3 extends over 15 amino acids. The germline V gene has CDR1 SGHRS and CDR2 YFSETQ. V lost 4 bases to trimming and J lost 5 bases; unmatched junction nucleotides: 10. The CDR3 DNA is TGCGCCAGCAGCCGAGGGACAGGAGACCGTTATGGCTACACCTTC. This gives the protein CASSRGTGDRYGYTF. Looking up the rest from reference TRBV5-1 and TRBJ1-2 gives the full variable domain: KAGVTQTPRYLIKTRGQQVTLSCSPISGHRSVSWYQQTPGQGLQFLFEYFSETQRNKGNFPGRFSGRQFSNSRSEMNVSTLELGDSALYLCASSRGTGDRYGYTFGSGTRLTVV.

This chain joins TRBV29-1 and TRBJ2-6; D is unclear. V was pared by 1 base and J by 4 bases, with 5 bases between. Germline values: CDR1 SQVTM, CDR2 ANQGSEA. The CDR3 consists of 13 residues. The CDR3 coding sequence is TGCAGCGTTGAAGTAACAGGGGCCAACGTCCTGACTTTC. It encodes CSVEVTGANVLTF.

The chain couples TRBV5-4 to TRBJ2-3, with D uncertain. The V end was cut by 0 bases, the J end by 0 bases, with 11 bases between. This CDR3 contains 16 residues. Germline loops: CDR1 SGHNT, CDR2 YYREEE (reference sequence). The CDR3 DNA follows: TGTGCCAGCAGCTTGGGGTCTATCGATAGCACAGATACGCAGTATTTT. It translates to CASSLGSIDSTDTQYF. Based on the CDR3 plus reference TRBV5-4 and TRBJ2-3, the full variable domain is ETGVTQSPTHLIKTRGQQVTLRCSSQSGHNTVSWYQQALGQGPQFIFQYYREEENGRGNFPPRFSGLQFPNYSSELNVNALELDDSALYLCASSLGSIDSTDTQYFGPGTRLTVL.

V gene TRBV7-9 combines with J gene TRBJ1-3; D not certain. Germline V gene data show CDR1 as SEHNR and CDR2 as FQNEAQ (reference sequence). Trimming removed 8 bases from V and 0 bases from J, with 8 bases in between. CDR3 size: 13 residues. CDR3 in amino acids: CASGRDSGNTIYF. The CDR3, as DNA: TGTGCCAGCGGCCGGGACTCTGGAAACACCATATATTTT.

This chain links TRBV5-6 with TRBJ1-5; no clear D gene. CDR3 size: 14 residues. Germline V gene sequence: CDR1 SGHDT, CDR2 YYEEEE. The V end was cut by 1 base, the J end by 5 bases, with 10 bases between. The CDR3 DNA sequence: TGTGCCAGCAGCTTGACGGGGTCACATCAGCCCCAGCATTTT. Amino acid sequence: CASSLTGSHQPQHF.

V gene TRBV5-1 combines with J gene TRBJ2-1; TRBD2 is a possible D gene (6 bases). Trimming removed 4 bases from V and 3 bases from J, with 17 bases in between. The germline gives CDR1 SGHRS, CDR2 YFSETQ. The CDR3 is 16 residues long. DNA for the CDR3: TGCGCCAGCAGCCCCCCGAACGGCGGGATCTACAATGAGCAGTTCTTC. This gives the protein CASSPPNGGIYNEQFF.

For the CDR3, the DNA is TGCAGCGCCGTATCATCCTCCGGGGCCAATGAGCAGTTCTTC. Residues: CSAVSSSGANEQFF. This chain uses TRBV29-1 with TRBJ2-1; D may match TRBD1 or TRBD2 (5 bases each). The CDR3 is 14 residues long. V lost 7 bases to trimming and J lost 6 bases, with 19 bases between them. Germline-derived CDR1 and CDR2 are SQVTM and ANQGSEA.

The V call is TRBV20-1, the J call TRBJ2-3; 8 bases fit TRBD1. The CDR3 has 13 residues. Trimming at V came to 8 bases and at J to 1 base, leaving 5 bases not matched to a gene. The germline gives CDR1 DFQATT, CDR2 SNEGSKA (reference sequence). The CDR3 here is CSQEQGGTDTQYF. The CDR3 nucleotides are TGCAGTCAAGAACAGGGGGGCACAGATACGCAGTATTTT.

The genes are TRBV6-4 and TRBJ1-2; TRBD1 matches at 8 bases. This CDR3 spans 17 amino acids. J was trimmed by 7 bases and V by 4 bases; bases with no gene match: 17. Germline CDR1 reads MRHNA; CDR2 reads SNTAGT. The CDR3 DNA sequence: TGTGCCAGCAGTGCTGTATGGCAGGGGGCGAGTGGTTTTGGCTACACCTTC. This gives the protein CASSAVWQGASGFGYTF.

The chain recombines TRBV29-1 with TRBJ2-7; 11 positions match TRBD2. Germline values: CDR1 SQVTM, CDR2 ANQGSEA. V lost 6 bases to trimming and J lost 5 bases; unmatched junction nucleotides: 9. The CDR3 sequence is 14 residues long. The CDR3 bases are TGCAGCGTGGTAGATAGCGGGAGGGGCGACGAGCAGTACTTC. Translating it yields CSVVDSGRGDEQYF.

This sequence joins TRBV20-1 and TRBJ1-2, with D possibly matching TRBD1 (5 bases). This CDR3 region has 12 residues. V lost 6 bases, J lost 4 bases, and 12 bases lay in between. The germline gives CDR1 DFQATT, CDR2 SNEGSKA (reference sequence). CDR3 sequence reads: CSAHDRSYGYTF. The CDR3 nucleotides read TGCAGTGCGCATGACAGATCCTATGGCTACACCTTC.

The chain links TRBV10-3 to TRBJ2-5, with D perhaps TRBD2 (6 bases). Germline V gene data show CDR1 as ENHRY and CDR2 as SYGVKD. CDR3 length: 16 amino acids. Trimming took 6 bases from V and 3 from J, leaving 20 bases between them. The CDR3: CAISPTSRGREETQYF. The CDR3 DNA reads TGTGCCATCAGCCCGACTAGTAGGGGAAGAGAAGAGACCCAGTACTTC.

The CDR3, as DNA: TGTGCCGCCGGGACTGATCCCAATGAGCAGTTCTTC. It is translated as CAAGTDPNEQFF. The V call is TRBV4-2, the J call TRBJ2-1; D might be TRBD2 (6 bases). The V and J ends lost 11 bases and 6 bases respectively, with 14 bases between them. Germline V gives CDR1 LGHNA, CDR2 YNFKEQ. The CDR3 has 12 amino acids.

V gene TRBV6-5 combines with J gene TRBJ2-1; D is perhaps TRBD1 (6 bases). This CDR3 contains 14 residues. CDR1 is MNHEY, CDR2 SVGAGI, per germline. Trimming took 2 bases from V and 10 from J, leaving 15 bases between them. The CDR3 region has the DNA TGTGCCAGCAGTTACGCAACAGGGATAGGAGAGCAGTTCTTC. Translated: CASSYATGIGEQFF.

J is TRBJ2-7 and V is TRBV24-1, with TRBD1 as a possible D gene (6 bases). The V and J ends lost 3 bases and 2 bases respectively, with 10 bases between them. The CDR3 sequence is 14 residues long. Germline V gene lookup returns CDR1 KGHDR and CDR2 SFDVKD. For the CDR3, the DNA is TGTGCCACCAGTGATCCAGGGGTTCCCTACGAGCAGTACTTC. Amino acids: CATSDPGVPYEQYF.

The J gene is TRBJ2-1, the V gene TRBV5-4, with TRBD2 identical over 10 bases. The CDR3 is 15 amino acids. Germline V CDR1 and CDR2: SGHNT, YYREEE (reference sequence). V lost 5 bases, J lost 2 bases, and 4 bases stayed unmatched. The CDR3 DNA reads TGTGCCAGCAGTACCGGGACTAGCGCCTACAATGAGCAGTTCTTC. Protein product: CASSTGTSAYNEQFF.

The gene calls are TRBV30 and TRBJ2-6; D unclear. The germline gives CDR1 GTSNPN, CDR2 SVGIG (reference sequence). Trimming took off 2 bases at V and 0 bases at J, with 17 bases between the two ends. This CDR3 has 18 amino acids. CDR3 loop: CAWSPPGFQRSGANVLTF. The CDR3 DNA is TGTGCCTGGAGTCCCCCCGGATTCCAACGCTCTGGGGCCAACGTCCTGACTTTC.

The rearrangement uses TRBV6-2 or TRBV6-3 and TRBJ1-1; 8 positions agree with TRBD1. CDR3 size: 16 residues. Germline loops: CDR1 MNHEY, CDR2 SVGEGT. V lost 6 bases and J lost 0; bases outside the gene matches: 9. This CDR3 reads CASRPGTGKMNTEAFF. For the CDR3, the DNA is TGTGCCAGCAGACCCGGGACAGGTAAAATGAACACTGAAGCTTTCTTT.

V usage is TRBV5-4 and J usage is TRBJ1-5, with D possibly TRBD1 on 6 matching bases. Trimming cost V 5 bases and J 1 base, with 10 bases left between them. The V gene's germline CDR1 is SGHNT and CDR2 YYREEE (reference sequence). The CDR3 covers 14 residues. The CDR3 nucleotides read TGTGCCAGCAGTTTACAGGGAAGCAATCAGCCCCAGCATTTT. Translated: CASSLQGSNQPQHF.